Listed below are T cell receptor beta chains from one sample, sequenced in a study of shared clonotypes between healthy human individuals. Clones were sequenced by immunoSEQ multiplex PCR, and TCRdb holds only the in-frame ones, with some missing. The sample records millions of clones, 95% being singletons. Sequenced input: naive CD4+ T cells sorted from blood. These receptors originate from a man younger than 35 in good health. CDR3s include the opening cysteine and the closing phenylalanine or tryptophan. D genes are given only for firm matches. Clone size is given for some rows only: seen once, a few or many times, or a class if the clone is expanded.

CDR3aa: CASSPREATSTDTQYF
CDR3nt: TGCGCCAGCAGCCCCCGCGAGGCGACTAGCACAGATACGCAGTATTTT
abundance: NA
j_gene: TRBJ2-3
v_gene: TRBV7-8
len: 16
d_gene: NA

CDR3aa: CASLLRVGNQPQHF
CDR3nt: TGTGCCTCACTCCTCCGCGTTGGCAATCAGCCCCAGCATTTT
abundance: NA
j_gene: TRBJ1-5
v_gene: TRBV2
len: 14
d_gene: NA

CDR3aa: CASSDQGYEQYF
CDR3nt: TGTGCCAGCAGTGACCAGGGCTACGAGCAGTACTTC
abundance: NA
j_gene: TRBJ2-7
v_gene: TRBV2
len: 12
d_gene: NA

CDR3aa: CASSEETGSYGYTF
CDR3nt: TGTGCCAGCAGTGAAGAGACAGGGTCCTATGGCTACACCTTC
abundance: once
j_gene: TRBJ1-2
v_gene: TRBV6-1
len: 14
d_gene: TRBD1

CDR3aa: CASSAQGGNTQYF
CDR3nt: TGTGCCAGTAGTGCTCAGGGGGGGAATACGCAGTATTTT
abundance: NA
j_gene: TRBJ2-3
v_gene: TRBV19
len: 13
d_gene: NA

CDR3aa: CASKGGLGNTIYF
CDR3nt: TGTGCCAGCAAAGGGGGGCTTGGAAACACCATATATTTT
abundance: NA
j_gene: TRBJ1-3
v_gene: TRBV6-1
len: 13
d_gene: NA

CDR3aa: CASSLGGGRLRFF
CDR3nt: TGTGCCAGCAGCTTAGGGGGTGGTAGGTTGAGGTTCTTC
abundance: NA
j_gene: TRBJ2-1
v_gene: TRBV11-2
len: 13
d_gene: NA

CDR3aa: CSVEDRGGADNSPLHF
CDR3nt: TGCAGCGTTGAAGACAGGGGGGGGGCTGATAATTCACCCCTCCACTTT
abundance: NA
j_gene: TRBJ1-6
v_gene: TRBV29-1
len: 16
d_gene: TRBD1

CDR3aa: CASRASGSVEQYF
CDR3nt: TGCGCCAGCAGGGCTAGCGGGAGCGTCGAGCAGTACTTC
abundance: NA
j_gene: TRBJ2-7
v_gene: TRBV5-1
len: 13
d_gene: TRBD2

CDR3aa: CASHGRGGSYGYTF
CDR3nt: TGTGCCAGTCATGGCCGGGGGGGCTCCTATGGCTACACCTTC
abundance: NA
j_gene: TRBJ1-2
v_gene: TRBV19
len: 14
d_gene: NA

CDR3aa: CASSLGGDYNEQFF
CDR3nt: TGCGCCAGCAGCTTGGGTGGGGATTACAATGAGCAGTTCTTC
abundance: NA
j_gene: TRBJ2-1
v_gene: TRBV5-1
len: 14
d_gene: NA

CDR3aa: CASSLEQGDGYGYTF
CDR3nt: TGTGCCAGCAGTTTGGAGCAGGGAGACGGCTATGGCTACACCTTC
abundance: once
j_gene: TRBJ1-2
v_gene: TRBV27
len: 15
d_gene: NA

CDR3aa: CASSESRNSGNTIYF
CDR3nt: TGTGCCAGCAGTGAGTCCAGGAATTCTGGAAACACCATATATTTT
abundance: NA
j_gene: TRBJ1-3
v_gene: TRBV2
len: 15
d_gene: NA

CDR3aa: CASSQLTLRDTGNTIYF
CDR3nt: TGTGCCAGCAGCCAACTGACTCTCAGGGATACTGGAAACACCATATATTTT
abundance: NA
j_gene: TRBJ1-3
v_gene: TRBV11-2
len: 17
d_gene: NA

CDR3aa: CASSINTEAFF
CDR3nt: TGTGCCAGCAGTATTAACACTGAAGCTTTCTTT
abundance: once
j_gene: TRBJ1-1
v_gene: TRBV11-2
len: 11
d_gene: NA

CDR3aa: CASSLGGRLTYEQYF
CDR3nt: TGTGCCAGCAGTTTAGGCGGCAGGTTGACCTACGAGCAGTACTTC
abundance: once
j_gene: TRBJ2-7
v_gene: TRBV28
len: 15
d_gene: NA

CDR3aa: CASSSKASTNTEAFF
CDR3nt: TGTGCCAGCTCGTCTAAGGCCTCTACCAACACTGAAGCTTTCTTT
abundance: NA
j_gene: TRBJ1-1
v_gene: TRBV18
len: 15
d_gene: NA

CDR3aa: CSVDGSQEWNTEAFF
CDR3nt: TGCAGCGTTGACGGATCACAGGAGTGGAACACTGAAGCTTTCTTT
abundance: NA
j_gene: TRBJ1-1
v_gene: TRBV29-1
len: 15
d_gene: NA

CDR3aa: CASSLDIANTEAFF
CDR3nt: TGTGCCAGCAGCTTGGACATCGCGAACACTGAAGCTTTCTTT
abundance: NA
j_gene: TRBJ1-1
v_gene: TRBV5-5
len: 14
d_gene: NA

CDR3aa: CASSLGGQAVTEAFF
CDR3nt: TGTGCCAGCAGCTTAGGTGGACAGGCCGTCACTGAAGCTTTCTTT
abundance: NA
j_gene: TRBJ1-1
v_gene: TRBV7-9
len: 15
d_gene: TRBD1

CDR3aa: CASSMGQSNTEAFF
CDR3nt: TGTGCCAGTAGTATGGGACAGTCGAACACTGAAGCTTTCTTT
abundance: NA
j_gene: TRBJ1-1
v_gene: TRBV19
len: 14
d_gene: TRBD1

CDR3aa: CASRGTGSSTEAFF
CDR3nt: TGCGCCAGCAGGGGGACAGGATCGAGCACTGAAGCTTTCTTT
abundance: NA
j_gene: TRBJ1-1
v_gene: TRBV5-1
len: 14
d_gene: TRBD1

CDR3aa: CAISESGAGGLHEKLFF
CDR3nt: TGTGCCATCAGTGAGTCGGGGGCAGGCGGCTTGCATGAAAAACTGTTTTTT
abundance: NA
j_gene: TRBJ1-4
v_gene: TRBV10-3
len: 17
d_gene: NA

CDR3aa: CAISLGTAGGTQYF
CDR3nt: TGTGCCATCAGTCTTGGGACGGCTGGTGGGACCCAGTACTTC
abundance: NA
j_gene: TRBJ2-5
v_gene: TRBV10-3
len: 14
d_gene: NA

CDR3aa: CASSLDRNPTMEQYF
CDR3nt: TGTGCCAGCAGCTTAGATAGAAACCCTACGATGGAGCAGTACTTC
abundance: NA
j_gene: TRBJ2-7
v_gene: TRBV7-8
len: 15
d_gene: NA

CDR3aa: CASSQVGYYRDRGLYEQYF
CDR3nt: TGCGCCAGCAGCCAAGTGGGGTACTACCGGGACAGGGGGCTGTACGAGCAGTACTTC
abundance: NA
j_gene: TRBJ2-7
v_gene: TRBV4-1
len: 19
d_gene: TRBD1

CDR3aa: CASSLGGTSDYEQYF
CDR3nt: TGCGCCAGCAGCTTGGGGGGGACTAGCGACTACGAGCAGTACTTC
abundance: NA
j_gene: TRBJ2-7
v_gene: TRBV5-1
len: 15
d_gene: TRBD2

CDR3aa: CASSSGWQTQYF
CDR3nt: TGTGCCAGCAGCTCCGGATGGCAGACCCAGTACTTC
abundance: NA
j_gene: TRBJ2-5
v_gene: TRBV7-2
len: 12
d_gene: NA